The clone carrying this T cell receptor beta chain was found once. TCRdb keeps only in-frame clones here, not all; method: immunoSEQ multiplex PCR. This sample has around 39,000 clones, with about 88% found just once. The data were obtained in a study of T cell changes during pregnancy in multiple sclerosis. This sequence was found in a female donor with multiple sclerosis, enrolled in a pregnancy study. Sequenced material: CD8+ T cells from peripheral blood mononuclear cells, taken in the first trimester of pregnancy.

Here the CDR3 DNA reads TGTGCCAGCAGCCCTCGTACCGGGGAGCTGTTTTTT. Protein sequence: CASSPRTGELFF. The J gene is TRBJ2-2, the V gene TRBV7-6; D remains unclear. From germline, CDR1 is SGHVS and CDR2 FNYEAQ. This CDR3 comprises 12 residues. Trimming removed 5 bases from V and 5 bases from J, with 6 bases in between. The full variable domain, rest sourced from reference TRBV7-6 and TRBJ2-2, is GAGVSQSPRYKVTKRGQDVALRCDPISGHVSLYWYRQALGQGPEFLTYFNYEAQQDKSGLPNDRFSAERPEGSISTLTIQRTEQRDSAMYRCASSPRTGELFFGEGSRLTVL.